The clone carrying this TCR beta chain was seen many times. TCRdb analysed the RT-PCR reads with MiXCR anew, one entry per CDR3 protein. The sample includes almost 700,000 distinct CDR3 sequences, 14% of them seen just once. The CDR3 extends over 14 amino acids. Trimming cost V 6 bases and J 0 bases, with 11 bases left between them. The germline V gene has CDR1 MNHNY and CDR2 SVGAGI (reference sequence). The TCR originated in a female donor in good health, serving as a healthy control. The chain has TRBV6-6 and TRBJ1-1; tentative D call: TRBD1 (5 bases). The specimen sequenced was memory CD4+ T cells from blood. The CDR3 loop is CASRTGIMNTEAFF. Here the CDR3 DNA reads TGTGCCAGCAGAACAGGTATTATGAACACTGAAGCTTTCTTT.